The rows below give T cell receptor beta chains drawn from one sample of a study of T cells in Graves' hyperthyroidism and ophthalmopathy. Using its own MiXCR run on the multiplex PCR reads, TCRdb lists one record per CDR3 protein. This table has about 290,000 distinct CDR3 sequences, roughly 15% appearing once. The source material was blood. The receptors were sampled from a woman in her forties or fifties with Graves' hyperthyroidism that later progressed to Graves' ophthalmopathy. The CDR3 runs from the conserved cysteine through the conserved F or W.

>TRBV30|TRBJ1-4
CAWSDGFLYGKLFF
>TRBV12-3/TRBV12-4|TRBJ2-5
CASSGQRQETQYF
>TRBV28|TRBJ1-2
CASSSPAVVNYGYTF
>TRBV2|TRBJ1-1
CASSETSVHTEAFF
>TRBV12-3/TRBV12-4|TRBJ2-7
CASSFQGIGYEQYF
>TRBV2|TRBJ2-7
CASSEGRPREQYF
>TRBV3-1|TRBJ1-1
CASSQVRGITEAFF
>TRBV18|TRBJ2-7
CASSPGGTYSYEQYF
>TRBV27|TRBJ2-5
CASSFSLGQGRKETQYF
>TRBV6-1|TRBJ1-5
CASSSSGNQPQHF
>TRBV7-9|TRBJ2-7
CASSFLREGHEQYF
>TRBV7-2|TRBJ1-5
CASSPGQVGQPQHF
>TRBV18|TRBJ2-3
CASSQAPDTQYF
>TRBV6-1|TRBJ2-4
CASSPAGAGENIQYF
>TRBV7-2|TRBJ1-1
CASSSRGNTGAFF
>TRBV7-2|TRBJ2-5
CASSPRTSGRALKTQYF
>TRBV10-3|TRBJ2-7
CAIGKTEDEQYF
>TRBV24-1|TRBJ1-3
CATSDPTASGNTIYF
>TRBV7-9|TRBJ2-6
CASEGAPRTGANVLTF
>TRBV7-3|TRBJ2-1
CASSTSIAGGGSYNEQFF
>TRBV20-1|TRBJ2-3
CSAIERTSGMSDTQYF
>TRBV3-1|TRBJ2-7
CASSQDRGFEQYF
>TRBV2|TRBJ1-5
CASSPRTGLPQHF
>TRBV27|TRBJ1-1
CASSPYGRENTEAFF
>TRBV20-1|TRBJ2-3
CSARDWGSADTQYF
>TRBV27|TRBJ2-5
CASSDRGGETQYF
>TRBV5-1|TRBJ2-5
CASSSGTDQETQYF
>TRBV2|TRBJ2-7
CASIQGPYEQYF
>TRBV3-1|TRBJ1-3
CASSQRVRGRAGNTIYF
>TRBV7-6|TRBJ2-7
CASSLSYGGRTPYEQYF
>TRBV7-6|TRBJ2-1
CASQIRTGGNEQFF
>TRBV9|TRBJ1-1
CASSPQGDTNTEAFF
>TRBV5-6|TRBJ1-2
CASSPRDRVLLFTF
>TRBV24-1|TRBJ2-6
CATSSGRNSGANVLTF
>TRBV24-1|TRBJ2-2
CATSDSRTGAQQGTGELFF
>TRBV28|TRBJ2-7
CASQPELTSVEQYF
>TRBV2|TRBJ2-1
CASRGGGYSGGNNEQFF
>TRBV10-1|TRBJ2-3
CASSESQGRDTQYF
>TRBV27|TRBJ2-7
CASSPPGLPTYEQYF
>TRBV2|TRBJ2-2
CASRAAGTGTTGELFF
>TRBV7-8|TRBJ2-7
CASNRGGEQYF
>TRBV29-1|TRBJ2-1
CSVVQGPGRSSGYNEQFF
>TRBV27|TRBJ2-7
CASSPDWSSSYEQYF
>TRBV10-3|TRBJ2-1
CAISWSGEDEQFF
>TRBV7-9|TRBJ2-1
CASSSHLRGNEQFF
>TRBV20-1|TRBJ2-1
CSARRGLEQFF
>TRBV10-3|TRBJ2-3
CAIQPSAGDTDTQYF
>TRBV5-1|TRBJ2-1
CASSLTAGVIYNEQFF
>TRBV28|TRBJ2-6
CASSLSPGGANVLTF
>TRBV9|TRBJ2-6
CASSPHTSGVGANVLTF
>TRBV28|TRBJ1-5
CASTRRDSIYSNQPQHF
>TRBV20-1|TRBJ2-3
CSARPLAGGRTDTQYF
>TRBV20-1|TRBJ2-5
CSARDQILAQYF
>TRBV20-1|TRBJ2-6
CSAPRTGGGSGANVLTF
>TRBV11-3|TRBJ2-1
CASSLQRDDYNEQFF
>TRBV7-9|TRBJ1-5
CASSWGSGDNQPQHF
>TRBV20-1|TRBJ2-1
CSVIGGRVLNEQFF
>TRBV28|TRBJ2-2
CASSSAGPTGELFF
>TRBV20-1|TRBJ2-7
CSASPETGGLYEQYF